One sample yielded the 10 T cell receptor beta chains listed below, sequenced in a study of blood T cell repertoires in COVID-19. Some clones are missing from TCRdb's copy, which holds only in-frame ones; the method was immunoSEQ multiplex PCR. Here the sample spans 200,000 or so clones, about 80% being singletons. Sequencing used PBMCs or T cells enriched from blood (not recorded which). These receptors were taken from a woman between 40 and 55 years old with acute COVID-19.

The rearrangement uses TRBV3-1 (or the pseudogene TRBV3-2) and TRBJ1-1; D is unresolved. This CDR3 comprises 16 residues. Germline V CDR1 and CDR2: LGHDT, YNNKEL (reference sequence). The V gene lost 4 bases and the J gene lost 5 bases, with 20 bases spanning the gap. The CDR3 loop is CASSLKVGCGRTEAFF. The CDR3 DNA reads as TGTGCCAGCAGCCTAAAAGTCGGCTGCGGGAGGACTGAAGCTTTCTTT.

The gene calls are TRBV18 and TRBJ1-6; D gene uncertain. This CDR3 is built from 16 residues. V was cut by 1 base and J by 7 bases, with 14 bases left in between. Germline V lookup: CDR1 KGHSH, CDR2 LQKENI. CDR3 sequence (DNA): TGTGCCAGCTCACCACTCCAGGCGGGGTGGAATTCACCCCTCCACTTT. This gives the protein CASSPLQAGWNSPLHF.

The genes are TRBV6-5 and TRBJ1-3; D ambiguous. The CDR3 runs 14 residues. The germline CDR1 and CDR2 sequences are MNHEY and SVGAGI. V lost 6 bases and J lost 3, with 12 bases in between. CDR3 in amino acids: CASSKFLSGNTIYF. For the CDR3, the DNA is TGTGCCAGCAGCAAGTTTCTCAGTGGAAACACCATATATTTT.

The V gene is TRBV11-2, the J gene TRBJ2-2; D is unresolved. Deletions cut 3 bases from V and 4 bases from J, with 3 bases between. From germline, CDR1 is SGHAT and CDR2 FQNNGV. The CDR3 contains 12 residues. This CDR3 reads CASSFGTGELFF. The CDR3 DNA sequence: TGTGCCAGCAGCTTCGGCACCGGGGAGCTGTTTTTT. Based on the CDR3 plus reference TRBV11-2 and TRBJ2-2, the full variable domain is EAGVAQSPRYKIIEKRQSVAFWCNPISGHATLYWYQQILGQGPKLLIQFQNNGVVDDSQLPKDRFSAERLKGVDSTLKIQPAKLEDSAVYLCASSFGTGELFFGEGSRLTVL.

CDR3 sequence: CASSLTGDNMNEQFF. CDR3 in DNA: TGTGCCAGCAGCTTGACAGGGGATAATATGAATGAGCAGTTCTTC. V gene TRBV7-3 combines with J gene TRBJ2-1, with TRBD1 matching 8 bases. The CDR3 is 15 residues long. Trimming at V came to 3 bases and at J to 7 bases, leaving 8 bases not matched to a gene. CDR1 is SGHTA, CDR2 FQGTGA, per germline.

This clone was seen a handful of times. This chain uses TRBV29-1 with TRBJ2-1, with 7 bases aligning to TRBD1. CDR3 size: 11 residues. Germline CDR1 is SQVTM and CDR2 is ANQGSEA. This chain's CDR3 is CRGTAYNEQFF. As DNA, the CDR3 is TGCAGGGGGACAGCCTACAATGAGCAGTTCTTC.

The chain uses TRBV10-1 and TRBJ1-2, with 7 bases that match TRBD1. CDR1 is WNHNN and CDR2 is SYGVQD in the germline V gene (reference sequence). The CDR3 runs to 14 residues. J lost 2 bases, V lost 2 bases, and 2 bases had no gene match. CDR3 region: CASSEATGNYGYTF. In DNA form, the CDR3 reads TGCGCCAGCAGTGAGGCGACAGGGAACTATGGCTACACCTTC.

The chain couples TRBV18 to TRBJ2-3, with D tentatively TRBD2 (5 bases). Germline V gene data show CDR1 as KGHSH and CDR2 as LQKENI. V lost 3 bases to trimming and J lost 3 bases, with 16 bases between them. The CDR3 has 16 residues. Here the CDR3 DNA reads TGTGCCAGCTCACCGGCTGGACTCAGGAGTACAGATACGCAGTATTTT. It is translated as CASSPAGLRSTDTQYF.

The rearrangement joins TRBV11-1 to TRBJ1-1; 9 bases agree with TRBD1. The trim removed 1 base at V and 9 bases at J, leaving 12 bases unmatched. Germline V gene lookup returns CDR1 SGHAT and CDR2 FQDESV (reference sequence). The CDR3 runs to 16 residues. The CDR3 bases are TGTGCCAGCAGCTTAGGGGGCGTTATCGGACAGGGGAAAGCTTTCTTT. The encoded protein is CASSLGGVIGQGKAFF.

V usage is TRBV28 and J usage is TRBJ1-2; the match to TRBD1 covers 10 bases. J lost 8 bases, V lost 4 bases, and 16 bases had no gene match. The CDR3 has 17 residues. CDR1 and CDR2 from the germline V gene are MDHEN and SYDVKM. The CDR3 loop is CASSSPTQGQGRGGYTF. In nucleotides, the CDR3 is TGTGCCAGCAGTTCTCCAACTCAGGGACAGGGGAGAGGAGGCTACACCTTC.